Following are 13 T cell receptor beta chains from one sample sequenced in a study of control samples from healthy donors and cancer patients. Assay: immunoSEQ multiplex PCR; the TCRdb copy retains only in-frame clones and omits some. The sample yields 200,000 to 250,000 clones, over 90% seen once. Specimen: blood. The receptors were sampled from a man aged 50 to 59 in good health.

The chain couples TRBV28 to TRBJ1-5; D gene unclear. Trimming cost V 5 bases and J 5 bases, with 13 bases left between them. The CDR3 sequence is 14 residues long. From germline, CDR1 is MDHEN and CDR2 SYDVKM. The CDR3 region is CASSLSYPHQPQHF. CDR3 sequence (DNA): TGTGCCAGCAGTCTCTCCTACCCCCATCAGCCCCAGCATTTT.

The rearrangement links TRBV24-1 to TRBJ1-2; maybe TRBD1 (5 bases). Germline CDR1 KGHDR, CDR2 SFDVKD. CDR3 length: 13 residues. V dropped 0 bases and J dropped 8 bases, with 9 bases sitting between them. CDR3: CATSDLMGGGYTF. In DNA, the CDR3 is TGTGCCACCAGTGATTTGATGGGGGGAGGCTACACCTTC.

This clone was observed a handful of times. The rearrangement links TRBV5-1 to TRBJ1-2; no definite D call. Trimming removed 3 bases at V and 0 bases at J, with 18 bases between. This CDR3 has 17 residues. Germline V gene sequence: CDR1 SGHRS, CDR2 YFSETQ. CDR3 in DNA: TGCGCCAGCAGCTCCTCTCGCGCCGAAGTATCTAACTATGGCTACACCTTC. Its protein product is CASSSSRAEVSNYGYTF.

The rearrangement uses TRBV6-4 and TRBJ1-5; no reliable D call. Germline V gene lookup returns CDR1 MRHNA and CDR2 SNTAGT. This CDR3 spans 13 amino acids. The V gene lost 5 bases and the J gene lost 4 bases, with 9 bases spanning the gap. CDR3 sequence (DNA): TGTGCCAGCAGTTTAGGTTCTAATCAGCCCCAGCATTTT. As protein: CASSLGSNQPQHF.

The chain's CDR3 is CSASSPLSANYGYTF. As DNA, the CDR3 is TGCAGTGCTAGTTCACCGCTCTCGGCTAACTATGGCTACACCTTC. The rearrangement joins TRBV20-1 to TRBJ1-2; D not resolved. Germline CDR1 reads DFQATT; CDR2 reads SNEGSKA (reference sequence). Between the trimmed V and J ends, which lost 3 bases and 0 bases, there was a span of 14 bases. The CDR3 runs to 15 residues.

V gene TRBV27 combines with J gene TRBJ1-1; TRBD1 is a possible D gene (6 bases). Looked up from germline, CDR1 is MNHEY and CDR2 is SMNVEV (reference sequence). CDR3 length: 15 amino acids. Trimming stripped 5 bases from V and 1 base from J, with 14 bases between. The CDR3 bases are TGTGCCAGCAGTCCCCGACAGGCCTCGAACACTGAAGCTTTCTTT. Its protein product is CASSPRQASNTEAFF.

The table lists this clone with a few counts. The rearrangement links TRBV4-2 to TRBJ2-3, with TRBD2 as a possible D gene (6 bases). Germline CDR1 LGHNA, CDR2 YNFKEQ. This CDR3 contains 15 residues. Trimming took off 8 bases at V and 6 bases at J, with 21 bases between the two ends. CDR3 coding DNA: TGTGCCAGCCGGGAGAGGGCGCCGAGTCTCGATACGCAGTATTTT. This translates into CASRERAPSLDTQYF.

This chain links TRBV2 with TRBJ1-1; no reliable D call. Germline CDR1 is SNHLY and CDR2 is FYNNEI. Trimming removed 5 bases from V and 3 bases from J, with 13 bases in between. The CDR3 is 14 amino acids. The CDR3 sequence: CASSLEGIDTEAFF. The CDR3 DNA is TGTGCCAGCAGTCTCGAGGGAATAGACACTGAAGCTTTCTTT.

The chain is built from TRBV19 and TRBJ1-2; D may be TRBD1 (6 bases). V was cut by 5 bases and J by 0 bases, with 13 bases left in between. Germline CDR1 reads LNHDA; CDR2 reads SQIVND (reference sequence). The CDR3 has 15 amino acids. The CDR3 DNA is TGTGCCAGTAGTCCCCGGACAGATTCTAACTATGGCTACACCTTC. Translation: CASSPRTDSNYGYTF.

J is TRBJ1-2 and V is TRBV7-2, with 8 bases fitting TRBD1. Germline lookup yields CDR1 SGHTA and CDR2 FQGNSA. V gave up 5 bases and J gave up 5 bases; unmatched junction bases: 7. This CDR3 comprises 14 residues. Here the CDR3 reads CASSPGTGGYGYTF. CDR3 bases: TGTGCCAGCAGCCCAGGGACAGGCGGATATGGCTACACCTTC.

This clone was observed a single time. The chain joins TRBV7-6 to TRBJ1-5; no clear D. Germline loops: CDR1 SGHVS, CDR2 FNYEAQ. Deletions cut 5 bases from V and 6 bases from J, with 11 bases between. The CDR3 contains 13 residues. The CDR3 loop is CASSARNGQPQHF. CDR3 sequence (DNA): TGTGCCAGCAGCGCCCGGAACGGTCAGCCCCAGCATTTT. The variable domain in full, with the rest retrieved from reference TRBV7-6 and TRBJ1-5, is GAGVSQSPRYKVTKRGQDVALRCDPISGHVSLYWYRQALGQGPEFLTYFNYEAQQDKSGLPNDRFSAERPEGSISTLTIQRTEQRDSAMYRCASSARNGQPQHFGDGTRLSIL.

Here the CDR3 DNA reads TGCGCCAGCAGCTTCGGGTATTTGGGTAACACCATATATTTT. Its translation is CASSFGYLGNTIYF. The chain carries TRBV5-1 and TRBJ1-3; D remains ambiguous. The CDR3 has 14 residues. Germline CDR1 reads SGHRS; CDR2 reads YFSETQ. The V gene lost 2 bases and the J gene lost 7 bases, with 13 bases spanning the gap.

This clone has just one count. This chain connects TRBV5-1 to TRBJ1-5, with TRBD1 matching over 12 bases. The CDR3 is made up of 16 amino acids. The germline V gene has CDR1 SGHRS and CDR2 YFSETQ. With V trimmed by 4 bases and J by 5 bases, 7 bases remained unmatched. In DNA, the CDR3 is TGCGCCAGCAGCCTGGGGACAGGGGGCGCGGATCAGCCCCAGCATTTT. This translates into CASSLGTGGADQPQHF. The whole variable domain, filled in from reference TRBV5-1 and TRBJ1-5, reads KAGVTQTPRYLIKTRGQQVTLSCSPISGHRSVSWYQQTPGQGLQFLFEYFSETQRNKGNFPGRFSGRQFSNSRSEMNVSTLELGDSALYLCASSLGTGGADQPQHFGDGTRLSIL.